Listed here is a single T cell receptor (beta chain). The sample originates from a study of blood T cell repertoires in COVID-19. In the study overall: Acute-phase and convalescent COVID-19 samples originated in the United States, Italy and Spain. Nucleic acid was either cDNA or gDNA, and it came from T cells, B-cell-depleted T cells, or PBMCs.

Sequencing was performed with immunoSEQ multiplex PCR; in TCRdb, only in-frame clones are kept and a portion is missing. The sample has 70,000 to 100,000 clones; 84% are singletons. Deletions cut 3 bases from V and 3 bases from J, with 14 bases between. The CDR3 totals 15 residues. CDR1 and CDR2 from the germline V gene are MDHEN and SYDVKM. The rearrangement uses TRBV28 and TRBJ1-1; TRBD1 might be the D (5 bases). The sequence derives from a human donor in a cohort sampled during active COVID-19. Sample: peripheral blood. For the CDR3, the DNA is TGTGCCAGCAGTTTGGGAGGGGCGCTAGACACTGAAGCTTTCTTT. Translated: CASSLGGALDTEAFF.